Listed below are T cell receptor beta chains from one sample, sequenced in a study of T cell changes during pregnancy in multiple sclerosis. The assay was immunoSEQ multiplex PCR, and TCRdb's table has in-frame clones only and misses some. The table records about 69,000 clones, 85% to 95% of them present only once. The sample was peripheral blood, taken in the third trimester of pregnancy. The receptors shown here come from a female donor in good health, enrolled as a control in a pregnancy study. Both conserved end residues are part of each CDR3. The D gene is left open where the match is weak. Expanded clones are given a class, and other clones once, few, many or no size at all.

cdr3_aa: CASTTGITYEQYF
cdr3_nt: TGTGCCAGCACGACGGGGATCACCTACGAGCAGTACTTC
clone_size: .
j_call: TRBJ2-7
d_call: .
v_call: TRBV18

cdr3_aa: CASSRRPDSLNTEAFF
cdr3_nt: TGTGCCAGCAGCCGACGCCCAGACAGCTTGAACACTGAAGCTTTCTTT
clone_size: .
j_call: TRBJ1-1
d_call: .
v_call: TRBV7-3

cdr3_aa: CASSLGVSDYEQYF
cdr3_nt: TGTGCCAGCTCACTCGGGGTGTCGGACTACGAGCAGTACTTC
clone_size: once
j_call: TRBJ2-7
d_call: .
v_call: TRBV18

cdr3_aa: CASSIRGQGASPLHF
cdr3_nt: TGTGCCAGTAGTATAAGAGGACAGGGGGCGTCCCCCCTCCACTTT
clone_size: .
j_call: TRBJ1-6
d_call: TRBD1
v_call: TRBV19

cdr3_aa: CASSESGVRRETQYF
cdr3_nt: TGTGCCAGCAGTGAAAGCGGGGTTCGGCGAGAGACCCAGTACTTC
clone_size: .
j_call: TRBJ2-5
d_call: TRBD2
v_call: TRBV2

cdr3_aa: CASHERGTEDTQYF
cdr3_nt: TGCGCCAGCCACGAGCGGGGGACCGAAGATACGCAGTATTTT
clone_size: .
j_call: TRBJ2-3
d_call: TRBD2
v_call: TRBV23-1

cdr3_aa: CASSLPGHANEKLFF
cdr3_nt: TGTGCCAGCAGCTTACCGGGACACGCTAATGAAAAACTGTTTTTT
clone_size: .
j_call: TRBJ1-4
d_call: .
v_call: TRBV5-8

cdr3_aa: CASSPRQGLTYEQYF
cdr3_nt: TGTGCCAGCAGTCCCCGACAGGGGTTGACCTACGAGCAGTACTTC
clone_size: .
j_call: TRBJ2-7
d_call: TRBD1
v_call: TRBV27

cdr3_aa: CASSFGVEQYF
cdr3_nt: TGTGCCAGCAGCTTCGGTGTCGAGCAGTACTTC
clone_size: .
j_call: TRBJ2-7
d_call: .
v_call: TRBV7-2

cdr3_aa: CASRHSGRTDEQFF
cdr3_nt: TGTGCCAGCAGACATAGCGGGAGGACGGATGAGCAGTTCTTC
clone_size: .
j_call: TRBJ2-1
d_call: TRBD2
v_call: TRBV11-2

cdr3_aa: CASKQGPHQPQHF
cdr3_nt: TGTGCCAGCAAACAGGGGCCGCATCAGCCCCAGCATTTT
clone_size: .
j_call: TRBJ1-5
d_call: TRBD1
v_call: TRBV28

cdr3_aa: CASSDAGGRGETQYF
cdr3_nt: TGTGCCAGCAGTGATGCAGGGGGCAGAGGGGAGACCCAGTACTTC
clone_size: .
j_call: TRBJ2-5
d_call: TRBD1
v_call: TRBV2

cdr3_aa: CASSEAPAGRPFF
cdr3_nt: TGTGCCAGCAGTGAAGCTCCTGCAGGGAGGCCTTTCTTT
clone_size: .
j_call: TRBJ1-1
d_call: .
v_call: TRBV6-1

cdr3_aa: CASTPEGGGRLDTQYF
cdr3_nt: TGTGCCAGCACCCCCGAGGGGGGCGGGAGGTTAGATACGCAGTATTTT
clone_size: once
j_call: TRBJ2-3
d_call: TRBD2
v_call: TRBV7-2

cdr3_aa: CASSPRRGTRRGQETQYF
cdr3_nt: TGTGCCAGCTCACCACGGCGGGGGACAAGGAGGGGCCAAGAGACCCAGTACTTC
clone_size: .
j_call: TRBJ2-5
d_call: .
v_call: TRBV18

cdr3_aa: CASSPGQGGNTIYF
cdr3_nt: TGTGCCAGCAGCCCGGGACAGGGGGGAAACACCATATATTTT
clone_size: few
j_call: TRBJ1-3
d_call: TRBD1
v_call: TRBV7-3